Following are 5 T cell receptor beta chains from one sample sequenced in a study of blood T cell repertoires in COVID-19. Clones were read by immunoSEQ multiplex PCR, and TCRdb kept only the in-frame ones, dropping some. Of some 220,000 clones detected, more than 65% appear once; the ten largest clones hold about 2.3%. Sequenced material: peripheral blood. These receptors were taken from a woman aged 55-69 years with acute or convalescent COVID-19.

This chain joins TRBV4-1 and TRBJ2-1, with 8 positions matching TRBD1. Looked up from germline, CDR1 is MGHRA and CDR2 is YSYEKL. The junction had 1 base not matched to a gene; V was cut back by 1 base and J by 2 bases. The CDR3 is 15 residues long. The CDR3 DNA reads TGCGCCAGCAGCCAAGTCAGGGGGCCCTACAATGAGCAGTTCTTC. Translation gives CASSQVRGPYNEQFF.

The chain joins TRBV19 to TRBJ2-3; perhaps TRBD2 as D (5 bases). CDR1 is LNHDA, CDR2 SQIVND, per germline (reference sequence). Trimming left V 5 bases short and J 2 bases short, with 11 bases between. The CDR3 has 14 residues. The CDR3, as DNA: TGTGCCAGTAGTCCCGGAGGAAACACAGATACGCAGTATTTT. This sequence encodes CASSPGGNTDTQYF.

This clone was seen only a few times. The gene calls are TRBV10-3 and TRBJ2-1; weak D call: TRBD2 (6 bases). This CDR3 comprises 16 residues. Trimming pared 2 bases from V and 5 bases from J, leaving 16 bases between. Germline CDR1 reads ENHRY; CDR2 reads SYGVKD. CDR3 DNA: TGTGCCATCAGTGAGGTGCGCGGGGCTTTGGACAATGAGCAGTTCTTC. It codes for CAISEVRGALDNEQFF.

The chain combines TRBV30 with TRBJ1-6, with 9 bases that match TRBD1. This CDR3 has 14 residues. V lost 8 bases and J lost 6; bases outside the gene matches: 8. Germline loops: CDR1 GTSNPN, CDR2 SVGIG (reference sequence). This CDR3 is CALQDRGFNSPLHF. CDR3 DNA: TGTGCCCTCCAGGACAGGGGCTTTAATTCACCCCTCCACTTT.

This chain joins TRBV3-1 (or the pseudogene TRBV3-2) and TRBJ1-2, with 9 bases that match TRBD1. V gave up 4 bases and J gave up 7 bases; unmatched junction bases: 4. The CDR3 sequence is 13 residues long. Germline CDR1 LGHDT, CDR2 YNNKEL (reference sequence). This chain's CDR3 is CASSLGQGSGYTF. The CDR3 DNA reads TGTGCCAGCAGCCTGGGACAGGGCTCTGGCTACACCTTC.